This TCR beta chain was identified in a study of molecular identifiers for immune sequencing clone quantification. This clonotype showed up many times. Libraries for naive CD8 T cells, which were made from 20,000 to 1,000,000 sorted cells, drew on 10%, 30% or 50% of the RNA. The authors gated naive CD8 T cells as CD8+CD4-CCR7+CD45RA+ for sorting. Germline loops: CDR1 SGHVS, CDR2 FQNEAQ. This CDR3 contains 14 residues. Trimming took off 7 bases at V and 1 base at J, with 11 bases between the two ends. TCRdb independently ran MiXCR on the PCR reads; one entry per CDR3 protein. Here the sample spans over 90,000 distinct CDR3 sequences, 30% to 35% being singletons.

Sequenced material: naive CD8+ T cells from blood, with Jurkat cell RNA spiked in. Subset specified: FACS-sorted CD8+CD4-CCR7+CD45RA+ naive T cells. The sequence came from a human donor in good health. Some libraries in this study had Jurkat cell RNA spiked in. The chain uses TRBV7-8 and TRBJ1-5; tentatively, D is TRBD1 (5 bases). DNA of the CDR3: TGTGCCAGCAACCTATGGGGGAGCAATCAGCCCCAGCATTTT. As protein: CASNLWGSNQPQHF.